The text below deals with one T cell receptor (beta chain). Its antigen is unidentified. This specimen comes from a study of beta chain features in type 1 diabetes. TCRB transcripts that were expressed got sequenced, as all of the isolated RNA had been reverse transcribed. Method: immunoSEQ multiplex PCR; TCRdb's copy keeps in-frame clones and lacks some. The repertoire includes fewer than 500,000 clones, around 13% of them detected once, and about 0.04% sits in the top ten. Study-level points and caveats: Naive, central memory and Treg TCRB repertoires appeared more alike in patients than in healthy donors. Shortening of TCRB CDR3s, moderate but significant, appeared in all four CD4+ subsets of Type 1 diabetes patients.

Germline-derived CDR1 and CDR2 are LNHNV and YYDKDF (reference sequence). The V and J ends lost 5 bases and 3 bases respectively, with 14 bases between them. The CDR3 totals 15 residues. The receptor was derived from a man aged 30 to 45 in good health. This chain joins TRBV15 and TRBJ2-4; D perhaps matches TRBD2 (6 bases). Sequencing used naive CD4+ T cells from blood. CDR3 loop: CATSGTQGGKNIQYF. The CDR3 DNA reads as TGTGCCACCAGCGGTACCCAGGGAGGCAAAAACATTCAGTACTTC.